These 4 T cell receptor beta chains were all obtained from the same sample, sequenced in a study of graft-versus-host responses after intestinal transplantation (dated by TCRdb to the early 2020s). These receptors are not linked to any known antigen. The sample's time point, from its label and the paper: cells obtained before transplantation from donor or recipient. Library preparation was by the immunoSEQ multiplex PCR assay. TCRdb took over this immuneACCESS table, retaining in-frame rearrangements with V and J assigned. Such tables are incomplete; in checked studies, under half of the missing clones stem from an unresolved V gene, and the remainder is unexplained. The sample includes 40,000 or so clones, with around 96% observed a single time. Less than 0.25% of the sample belongs to the ten largest clones. Sequenced here: unstimulated CD8+ T cells sorted from spleen or lymph node cells, sampled before transplant. These receptors all come from a human donor who was the organ donor for an intestinal transplant.

The table lists this clone with a few counts. This sequence joins TRBV11-3 and TRBJ2-3, with D maybe TRBD1 (6 bases). The germline CDR1 and CDR2 sequences are SGHNT and YENEEA. V was shortened by 5 bases and J by 1 base, with 16 bases between the two germline ends. The CDR3 is 16 amino acids. The CDR3 reads CASSGMRGKGTDTQYF. In nucleotides, the CDR3 is TGTGCCAGCAGCGGAATGAGGGGGAAAGGCACAGATACGCAGTATTTT.

V and J are TRBV4-3 and TRBJ2-1, with TRBD2 matching 7 bases. The ends lost 1 base at V and 1 base at J; junction bases unmatched: 7. CDR1 and CDR2 from the germline V gene are LGHNA and YSLEER. The CDR3 has 17 amino acids. The CDR3 spells CASSQAAGVGSYNEQFF. In DNA form, the CDR3 reads TGCGCCAGCAGCCAAGCGGCGGGGGTAGGGTCCTACAATGAGCAGTTCTTC.

The chain uses TRBV4-3 and TRBJ1-2; D is uncertain. This CDR3 contains 12 residues. Germline assignment: CDR1 LGHNA and CDR2 YSLEER. V dropped 1 base and J dropped 7 bases, with 7 bases sitting between them. DNA for the CDR3: TGCGCCAGCAGCCAAGGTTTCGGTGGCTACACCTTC. It translates to CASSQGFGGYTF.

The chain combines TRBV5-4 with TRBJ2-7; D remains ambiguous. CDR1 SGHNT and CDR2 YYREEE come from the germline V gene (reference sequence). The CDR3 has 14 amino acids. V dropped 3 bases and J dropped 2 bases, with 12 bases sitting between them. For the CDR3, the DNA is TGTGCCAGCAGCTCCTTAACCGAGACCTACGAGCAGTACTTC. It encodes CASSSLTETYEQYF.